This paragraph reports one TCR beta chain. The data originate from a study of human thymus T cells. The CDR3 sequence is 13 residues long. Per the germline V gene, CDR1 is GTSNPN and CDR2 is SVGIG (reference sequence). The V end lost 8 bases, the J end lost 3 bases, and 14 bases lay between the germline ends. Only in-frame clones appear in the TCRdb table, and some are missing; sequencing was by immunoSEQ multiplex PCR. Among about 130,000 clones, about 95% were seen once, and the ten largest hold around 0.025%. Thymus specimens were resections from corrective heart surgery. The TCR was taken from a boy younger than two with a congenital heart defect but otherwise immunologically healthy. The specimen was thymus tissue. V is TRBV30 and J is TRBJ1-5; D not certain. CDR3 amino acids: CALLRQDNQPQHF. DNA for the CDR3: TGTGCCCTTCTCCGTCAGGACAATCAGCCCCAGCATTTT.